The 32 T cell receptor beta chains below were found in one sample sequenced in a study of blood T cells in healthy people across ages. The authors ran a second PCR of about 7 to 12 cycles using a sample-barcoded 5' primer and a J-beta primer mix. One entry per CDR3 protein, called by TCRdb with MiXCR from the 5' RACE reads. The table has 850,000 to 950,000 distinct CDR3 sequences, about 28% seen once. The sample consisted of blood. The receptors were gathered from a woman of 80 years or more in good health.

The CDR3 loop reads CASSQDLAGRAEAFF. The DNA for the CDR3 is TGTGCCAGCAGCCAAGATCTGGCAGGGCGTGCTGAAGCTTTCTTT. The gene calls are TRBV4-2 and TRBJ1-1; maybe TRBD1 (5 bases). The CDR3 is 15 amino acids. Germline V lookup: CDR1 LGHNA, CDR2 YNFKEQ. Trimming removed 0 bases from V and 6 bases from J, with 14 bases in between.

This clonotype was recorded many times. The gene calls are TRBV20-1 and TRBJ2-3, with 8 bases lining up with TRBD1. CDR3 length: 12 residues. Unmatched junction bases numbered 1, after V lost 3 bases and J lost 5 bases. Germline lookup yields CDR1 DFQATT and CDR2 SNEGSKA (reference sequence). In DNA form, the CDR3 reads TGCAGTGCTAGCAGGGGGCAAGATACGCAGTATTTT. Translation: CSASRGQDTQYF.

This clonotype was found many times. V and J are TRBV7-9 and TRBJ2-1, with 10 bases matching TRBD1. Germline V CDR1 and CDR2: SEHNR, FQNEAQ (reference sequence). CDR3 length: 14 residues. Unmatched junction bases numbered 1, after V lost 1 base and J lost 7 bases. CDR3 amino acids: CASSLGDRGNEQFF. In DNA form, the CDR3 reads TGTGCCAGCAGCTTAGGGGACAGGGGTAATGAGCAGTTCTTC. The whole variable domain, filled in from reference TRBV7-9 and TRBJ2-1, reads DTGVSQNPRHKITKRGQNVTFRCDPISEHNRLYWYRQTLGQGPEFLTYFQNEAQLEKSRLLSDRFSAERPKGSFSTLEIQRTEQGDSAMYLCASSLGDRGNEQFFGPGTRLTVL.

V and J are TRBV29-1 and TRBJ2-3, with D possibly being TRBD1 or TRBD2 (6 bases each). The CDR3 spans 14 residues. Trimming removed 4 bases from V and 1 base from J, with 12 bases in between. Germline V lookup: CDR1 SQVTM, CDR2 ANQGSEA. The CDR3 sequence is CSVVIGGGTDTQYF. In DNA form, the CDR3 reads TGCAGCGTTGTGATCGGGGGCGGCACAGATACGCAGTATTTT.

This clonotype turned up a few times. A much larger clone lies a single base off, so this may be a read error. The chain employs TRBV5-5 and TRBJ2-7; the D gene is possibly TRBD1 (5 bases). The CDR3 length is 15 residues. V gave up 0 bases and J gave up 5 bases, with 15 bases separating them. In germline, CDR1 is SGHKS, CDR2 YYEKEE (reference sequence). The CDR3 coding sequence is TGTGCCAGCAGCTTGGAGATCGGCAGGGCAAACGAGCAGTACTTC. Protein product: CASSLEIGRANEQYF.

This clonotype was picked up a small number of times. The CDR3 coding sequence is TGTGCCACCAGCAGGCTCCGGGGGGGGGGAGATACGCAGTATTTT. Its protein is CATSRLRGGGDTQYF. The chain is built from TRBV15 and TRBJ2-3; 8 bases are shared with TRBD2. Per the germline V gene, CDR1 is LNHNV and CDR2 is YYDKDF (reference sequence). This CDR3 comprises 15 residues. V lost 3 bases to trimming and J lost 5 bases; unmatched junction nucleotides: 7.

This chain connects TRBV4-1 to TRBJ2-4, with D possibly being TRBD1 or TRBD2 (5 bases each). The better agreement between TRBJ2-7 and the DNA end casts doubt on the J call. CDR1 and CDR2 (germline): MGHRA, YSYEKL. CDR3 length: 15 residues. The CDR3 nucleotides are TGCGCCAGCAGCCAGGGCGTTGGGGGATCGTACGAGCAGTACTTC. Its translation: CASSQGVGGSYEQYF.

This clonotype was detected a few times. Possible read error: a much larger clone is one base away. The chain is built from TRBV28 and TRBJ2-1; 15 bases align to TRBD2. Germline CDR1 reads MDHEN; CDR2 reads SYDVKM. V shed 6 bases, J shed 10 bases, and the junction held 13 bases outside the gene matches. This CDR3 has 17 amino acids. The CDR3 loop is CASSLPGLAGGPYEQFF. In nucleotides, the CDR3 is TGTGCCAGCAGCCTCCCGGGACTAGCGGGAGGCCCCTACGAGCAGTTCTTC.

Concerning this clonotype: A much larger clone sits a single nucleotide away, making a read error possible. V usage is TRBV7-2 and J usage is TRBJ2-1; 7 positions agree with TRBD1. Germline values: CDR1 SGHTA, CDR2 FQGNSA. The CDR3 has 15 residues. After removal of 2 bases from V and 10 bases from J, the junction contained 11 bases not matched to a gene. The CDR3 sequence is CASSLSTGTTYEQFF. The CDR3 DNA reads TGTGCCAGCAGCTTATCGACAGGGACCACCTACGAGCAGTTCTTC.

This clonotype was detected only a few times. The chain combines TRBV7-9 with TRBJ2-3; 12 positions agree with TRBD2. Germline V gene data show CDR1 as SEHNR and CDR2 as FQNEAQ (reference sequence). The length of the CDR3 is 16 residues. V was clipped by 3 bases and J by 2 bases; unmatched bases: 3. The CDR3: CASSFGLAGTTDTQYF. The CDR3 DNA is TGTGCCAGCAGCTTTGGACTAGCGGGGACCACAGATACGCAGTATTTT.

This clonotype has a count of ten or more. This chain connects TRBV7-9 to TRBJ1-5; D not resolved. Trimming pared 1 base from V and 11 bases from J, leaving 6 bases between. The CDR3 consists of 11 residues. Germline values: CDR1 SEHNR, CDR2 FQNEAQ (reference sequence). The CDR3 nucleotides read TGTGCCAGCAGCTTAGGGGGAGCCCAGCATTTT. Its translation is CASSLGGAQHF.

The chain links TRBV6-1 to TRBJ1-5; D perhaps matches TRBD1 (6 bases). V was clipped by 5 bases and J by 1 base, with 12 bases between them. The CDR3 totals 15 residues. CDR1 and CDR2 from the germline V gene are MNHNS and SASEGT. CDR3 DNA: TGTGCCAGCAGTAAACAGGGACGGAGCAATCAGCCCCAGCATTTT. Translated: CASSKQGRSNQPQHF.

In its sample, this clonotype was seen a few times. V and J are TRBV20-1 and TRBJ2-3; 11 positions match TRBD2. Germline V gene data show CDR1 as DFQATT and CDR2 as SNEGSKA (reference sequence). J lost 2 bases, V lost 3 bases, and 4 bases had no gene match. This CDR3 has 15 amino acids. CDR3 loop: CSARRLAGNTDTQYF. CDR3 coding DNA: TGCAGTGCTAGGAGACTAGCGGGGAACACAGATACGCAGTATTTT.

This clonotype was found many times. The chain joins TRBV14 to TRBJ2-1; D is ambiguous. The CDR3 covers 15 residues. The germline V gene encodes CDR1 SGHDN and CDR2 FVKESK. V lost 0 bases and J lost 4, with 10 bases in between. CDR3: CASSQEIGQYNEQFF. The DNA of the CDR3 is TGTGCCAGCAGCCAAGAGATCGGGCAGTACAATGAGCAGTTCTTC.

This clonotype was recorded at least ten times. The J gene is TRBJ2-3, the V gene TRBV27; tentatively, D is TRBD1 (6 bases). Germline V gives CDR1 MNHEY, CDR2 SMNVEV (reference sequence). The CDR3 spans 15 residues. The ends were cut back, 3 bases at V and 2 bases at J, with 12 bases in the middle. In DNA form, the CDR3 reads TGTGCCAGCAGTTTTTGGGGGCATTCCACAGATACGCAGTATTTT. Amino acids: CASSFWGHSTDTQYF.

This clonotype showed up many times. The chain combines TRBV7-9 with TRBJ1-2; TRBD1 agrees at 7 bases. From germline, CDR1 is SEHNR and CDR2 FQNEAQ (reference sequence). J was trimmed by 2 bases and V by 0 bases; bases with no gene match: 9. The CDR3 loop spans 17 amino acids. CDR3 coding DNA: TGTGCCAGCAGCTTAGCGGAAGGGGGCCTCCCGAACTATGGCTACACCTTC. Its translation: CASSLAEGGLPNYGYTF.

This chain links TRBV2 with TRBJ2-5; D tentatively reads TRBD1 or TRBD2 (5 bases each). V was clipped by 7 bases and J by 4 bases, with 13 bases between them. Germline V lookup: CDR1 SNHLY, CDR2 FYNNEI. The CDR3 sequence is 13 residues long. The CDR3 loop reads CASNGEGTETQYF. Here the CDR3 DNA reads TGTGCCAGCAATGGGGAAGGGACAGAGACCCAGTACTTC.

This clonotype was detected a few times. This chain connects TRBV28 to TRBJ2-7; unclear D gene. Germline V gene data show CDR1 as MDHEN and CDR2 as SYDVKM. V lost 5 bases to trimming and J lost 1 base, with 9 bases between them. The CDR3 sequence is 13 residues long. The CDR3 DNA reads as TGTGCCAGCAGTCCCGACACTTCCTACGAGCAGTACTTC. Translating it yields CASSPDTSYEQYF.

For this clonotype: Germline and junction disagree at one end, which may indicate a read error. The chain carries TRBV11-3 and TRBJ2-7, with no clear D. The germline V gene has CDR1 SGHNT and CDR2 YENEEA. This CDR3 is 13 amino acids long. The CDR3 nucleotides are TGTGCCAGCAGCGTCGACGGAACCTACGAGCGGTACTTC. Its translation is CASSVDGTYERYF. The entire variable domain, with the rest obtained from reference TRBV11-3 and TRBJ2-7, is as follows: EAGVVQSPRYKIIEKKQPVAFWCNPISGHNTLYWYLQNLGQGPELLIRYENEEAVDDSQLPKDRFSAERLKGVDSTLKIQPAELGDSAVYLCASSVDGTYERYFGPGTRLTVT.

The table lists this clonotype with a few counts. This sequence joins TRBV20-1 and TRBJ2-2, with 9 bases fitting TRBD2. The CDR3 covers 15 residues. Germline CDR1 and CDR2: DFQATT and SNEGSKA (reference sequence). After removal of 5 bases from V and 4 bases from J, the junction contained 8 bases not matched to a gene. CDR3 nucleotide sequence: TGCAGTGCTCAGCCCGGGACTAGCCTCACCGGGGAGCTGTTTTTT. It translates to CSAQPGTSLTGELFF.

Only a few counts were recorded for this clonotype. The V call is TRBV7-8, the J call TRBJ2-5; 7 bases line up with TRBD2. The CDR3 length is 16 residues. V was clipped by 4 bases and J by 1 base; unmatched bases: 9. Per germline, CDR1 SGHVS and CDR2 FQNEAQ. The CDR3 here is CASSWKPGLTQETQYF. For the CDR3, the DNA is TGTGCCAGCAGCTGGAAACCGGGACTAACCCAAGAGACCCAGTACTTC.

This chain links TRBV6-6 with TRBJ1-4; 7 nucleotides match TRBD1. The junction had 11 bases not matched to a gene; V was cut back by 7 bases and J by 6 bases. The CDR3 has 15 residues. CDR1 and CDR2 from the germline V gene are MNHNY and SVGAGI (reference sequence). The CDR3, as DNA: TGTGCCAGCACCAGGAGCCCAGGGGGTGATGAAAAACTGTTTTTT. Translated: CASTRSPGGDEKLFF.

This clonotype was counted ten times or more. This chain links TRBV6-5 with TRBJ2-5; 10 bases fit TRBD1. This CDR3 region has 17 residues. The V and J ends lost 2 bases and 7 bases, in that order; junction bases with no gene match: 13. Germline V lookup: CDR1 MNHEY, CDR2 SVGAGI. CDR3 sequence (DNA): TGTGCCAGCAGTTACACCGGGACAGGGGTTGAGAGCGGGACCCAGTACTTC. Protein product: CASSYTGTGVESGTQYF.

The V gene is TRBV9, the J gene TRBJ2-6; no reliable D call. Germline CDR1 reads SGDLS; CDR2 reads YYNGEE. This CDR3 has 15 residues. V lost 3 bases, J lost 0 bases, and 7 bases lay in between. Written as DNA, the CDR3 is TGTGCCAGCAGCGCCATGAGCTCTGGGGCCAACGTCCTGACTTTC. It specifies CASSAMSSGANVLTF. Full variable domain (rest looked up from reference TRBV9 and TRBJ2-6): DSGVTQTPKHLITATGQRVTLRCSPRSGDLSVYWYQQSLDQGLQFLIQYYNGEERAKGNILERFSAQQFPDLHSELNLSSLELGDSALYFCASSAMSSGANVLTFGAGSRLTVL.

This clonotype was observed at least ten times. V gene TRBV5-1 combines with J gene TRBJ2-7; possible D gene TRBD1, 5 bases. Germline values: CDR1 SGHRS, CDR2 YFSETQ. The CDR3 has 14 amino acids. The V end was cut by 4 bases, the J end by 2 bases, with 13 bases between. The CDR3 bases are TGCGCCAGCAGCGCTGGACAAGGAGCCTACGAGCAGTACTTC. Translating gives CASSAGQGAYEQYF.

The CDR3 bases are TGTGCCAGCAGCGTCGGACGGGGCTATGGCTACACCTTC. Encoded protein: CASSVGRGYGYTF. V and J are TRBV5-8 and TRBJ1-2; D remains ambiguous. Germline loops: CDR1 SGHTS, CDR2 YDEGEE. The CDR3 sequence is 13 residues long. Trimming took off 4 bases at V and 4 bases at J, with 11 bases between the two ends.

The chain uses TRBV30 and TRBJ1-2, with 7 positions matching TRBD1. Germline V gene data show CDR1 as GTSNPN and CDR2 as SVGIG (reference sequence). Losses at the gene ends were 5 bases for V and 8 bases for J; bases not matched to a gene: 14. The CDR3 loop spans 14 amino acids. The CDR3 reads CAWGQVLLSYGYTF. In DNA, the CDR3 is TGTGCCTGGGGACAGGTACTCCTATCCTACGGCTACACCTTC.

The sample holds many counts of this clonotype. The chain has TRBV6-5 and TRBJ2-7; D unresolved. The germline gives CDR1 MNHEY, CDR2 SVGAGI. Trimming removed 4 bases at V and 3 bases at J, with 13 bases between. This CDR3 region has 14 residues. The CDR3 spells CASSSVPSGYEQYF. The CDR3 DNA follows: TGTGCCAGCAGTTCCGTCCCCTCCGGCTACGAGCAGTACTTC.

This clonotype was counted ten times or more. This chain connects TRBV11-2 to TRBJ2-1; weak D call: TRBD2 (6 bases). V lost 4 bases to trimming and J lost 0 bases, with 13 bases between them. Germline V lookup: CDR1 SGHAT, CDR2 FQNNGV. This CDR3 comprises 16 residues. The CDR3: CASSSRGLSSYNEQFF. The CDR3 DNA follows: TGTGCCAGCAGCTCCCGGGGACTTAGCTCCTACAATGAGCAGTTCTTC.

In the case of this clonotype: A clone one base away is much larger, so this may be a read error. The CDR3 nucleotides read TGTGCCAGCAGCCATACAGGGGCCGCGGGCTACGAGCAGTACTTC. Protein product: CASSHTGAAGYEQYF. J is TRBJ2-5 and V is TRBV7-2; 7 nucleotides match TRBD1. The DNA end is a closer match to TRBJ2-7, so the J assignment may be wrong. This CDR3 has 15 amino acids. Per the germline V gene, CDR1 is SGHTA and CDR2 is FQGNSA.

This clonotype was detected ten times or more. The chain joins TRBV28 to TRBJ2-6, with 7 positions matching TRBD2. V lost 7 bases, J lost 2 bases, and 2 bases stayed unmatched. Germline lookup yields CDR1 MDHEN and CDR2 SYDVKM. The CDR3 totals 14 residues. The CDR3 loop reads CASTGGTGANVLTF. For the CDR3, the DNA is TGTGCCAGCACGGGGGGAACTGGGGCCAACGTCCTGACTTTC.

The CDR3 sequence: CSARAIPQAKNIQYF. CDR3 DNA sequence: TGCAGTGCTAGAGCCATCCCTCAGGCCAAAAACATTCAGTACTTC. The chain joins TRBV20-1 to TRBJ2-4; the D is unclear. The CDR3 length is 15 residues. V was clipped by 1 base and J by 1 base, with 11 bases between them. The germline V gene encodes CDR1 DFQATT and CDR2 SNEGSKA (reference sequence).